This T cell receptor beta chain was recovered during a study of cytomegalovirus exposure and HLA in healthy donors. Turning to the study itself: Per a later analysis, the roughly 640 first-cohort and 95 to 150 validation repertoires shared one platform. Overall study results and limits: Cytomegalovirus association was assigned to approximately 160 TCR beta chains. There were a few CMV-associated chains whose specificity for CMV antigens was confirmed in vitro. Within the roughly 120 validation repertoires, first-cohort TCR clusters tended to co-occur, according to a later analysis.

Data came from immunoSEQ multiplex PCR; TCRdb stores just in-frame clones and leaves some out. The sample has 250,000 to 400,000 clones, roughly 86% seen once. Note on this clone: Antigen unknown.

V lost 6 bases and J lost 1; bases outside the gene matches: 2. The germline V gene encodes CDR1 SGHVS and CDR2 FQNEAQ. The CDR3 is 14 amino acids. The chain employs TRBV7-8 and TRBJ1-5; TRBD1 matches at 8 bases. This receptor was taken from a man aged 25 to 40 in good health and CMV-seronegative. Source material: PBMCs. CDR3 coding DNA: TGTGCCAGCAGACAGGGGGAGAGCAATCAGCCCCAGCATTTT. As protein: CASRQGESNQPQHF.